The 27 T cell receptor beta chains below all came from one sample that was sequenced in a study of blood T cell repertoires in COVID-19. Clones were read by immunoSEQ multiplex PCR, and TCRdb kept only the in-frame ones, dropping some. This sample has about 300,000 clones; 88% occur once, and the top ten carry 6.9%. The source material was peripheral blood. All receptors derive from a woman under 40 who had recovered from COVID-19.

The rearrangement uses TRBV2 and TRBJ2-7, with TRBD2 identical over 7 bases. The CDR3 has 14 amino acids. Germline CDR1 is SNHLY and CDR2 is FYNNEI. Germline trimming cut 8 bases from V and 2 bases from J; bases unmatched to any gene: 9. The CDR3 sequence: CASGLRTSPYEQYF. The CDR3 nucleotides are TGTGCCAGCGGGCTTCGGACTAGTCCCTACGAGCAGTACTTC.

The chain couples TRBV13 to TRBJ2-2; 11 positions agree with TRBD2. J gave up 4 bases and V 2 bases, and 3 bases lay outside the gene matches. The germline V gene has CDR1 PRHDT and CDR2 FYEKMQ (reference sequence). CDR3 size: 16 residues. CDR3 protein: CASSLSLAGGTGELFF. CDR3 DNA: TGTGCCAGCAGCTTATCCCTAGCGGGGGGCACCGGGGAGCTGTTTTTT.

The V and J genes are TRBV30 and TRBJ2-5; possible D gene TRBD2, 5 bases. From germline, CDR1 is GTSNPN and CDR2 SVGIG (reference sequence). V was trimmed by 1 base and J by 5 bases, leaving 5 bases between them. The CDR3 spans 11 residues. The CDR3 region is CAWSGGETQYF. CDR3 DNA sequence: TGTGCCTGGAGTGGCGGGGAGACCCAGTACTTC. Filled out from reference TRBV30 and TRBJ2-5, the complete variable domain reads SQTIHQWPATLVQPVGSPLSLECTVEGTSNPNLYWYRQAAGRGLQLLFYSVGIGQISSEVPQNLSASRPQDRQFILSSKKLLLSDSGFYLCAWSGGETQYFGPGTRLLVL.

This rearrangement joins TRBV24-1 to TRBJ2-2, with D possibly being TRBD2 (6 bases). This CDR3 is 14 amino acids long. Germline assignment: CDR1 KGHDR and CDR2 SFDVKD. The CDR3 DNA is TGTCCGTTACCCCGGGGAGGGAACACCGGGGAGCTGTTTTTT. It translates to CPLPRGGNTGELFF.

The chain couples TRBV5-1 to TRBJ2-3; 9 nucleotides match TRBD2. V dropped 0 bases and J dropped 1; count of bases not matched to a gene: 3. CDR3 length: 16 amino acids. The germline V gene has CDR1 SGHRS and CDR2 YFSETQ. The CDR3 region is CASSLASSGGTDTQYF. DNA of the CDR3: TGCGCCAGCAGCTTGGCGTCTAGCGGGGGCACAGATACGCAGTATTTT.

V gene TRBV7-8 combines with J gene TRBJ1-2; D not certain. CDR1 and CDR2 (germline): SGHVS, FQNEAQ. The CDR3 is 13 residues long. The V end lost 1 base, the J end lost 4 bases, and 7 bases lay between the germline ends. The CDR3 is CASSLGAAYGYTF. For the CDR3, the DNA is TGTGCCAGCAGCTTAGGGGCAGCCTATGGCTACACCTTC.

This clone was found once. The chain recombines TRBV9 with TRBJ2-7, with D perhaps matching TRBD1 (6 bases). The CDR3 consists of 15 residues. Germline loops: CDR1 SGDLS, CDR2 YYNGEE. V lost 0 bases and J lost 2, with 12 bases in between. The chain's CDR3 is CASSVGQGSTYEQYF. CDR3 coding DNA: TGTGCCAGCAGCGTAGGCCAGGGGTCCACCTACGAGCAGTACTTC.

CDR3 sequence reads: CASSTGGQVGAPLHF. DNA of the CDR3: TGTGCCAGCAGCACTGGTGGGCAGGTGGGAGCACCCCTCCACTTT. V and J are TRBV7-2 and TRBJ1-6; D gene uncertain. Germline CDR1 and CDR2: SGHTA and FQGNSA. With 5 bases removed from V and 11 bases from J, the gap between germline ends came to 19 bases. CDR3 size: 15 residues.

The chain combines TRBV6-2 or TRBV6-3 with TRBJ1-4, with 7 bases matching TRBD1. The CDR3 contains 13 residues. From germline, CDR1 is MNHEY and CDR2 SVGEGT. Trimming cost V 6 bases and J 8 bases; bases outside gene matches: 6. The CDR3 loop is CASSQYRGEKLFF. CDR3 nucleotide sequence: TGTGCCAGCAGCCAATACAGGGGAGAAAAACTGTTTTTT.

The count of this clone is one. This sequence joins TRBV9 and TRBJ2-5, with TRBD1 matching 7 bases. Per germline, CDR1 SGDLS and CDR2 YYNGEE. The CDR3 loop spans 13 amino acids. With V trimmed by 3 bases and J by 4 bases, 3 bases remained unmatched. The CDR3, as DNA: TGTGCCAGCAGCGATTACAGGGGAGAGACCCAGTACTTC. Amino acid sequence: CASSDYRGETQYF. Filled out from reference TRBV9 and TRBJ2-5, the complete variable domain reads DSGVTQTPKHLITATGQRVTLRCSPRSGDLSVYWYQQSLDQGLQFLIQYYNGEERAKGNILERFSAQQFPDLHSELNLSSLELGDSALYFCASSDYRGETQYFGPGTRLLVL.

This chain links TRBV28 with TRBJ2-5, with 11 bases lining up with TRBD1. Germline CDR1 is MDHEN and CDR2 is SYDVKM. V trimming: 5 bases; J trimming: 3 bases; junction bases outside the gene matches: 5. The CDR3 runs 15 residues. The CDR3 protein is CASSGQGAAKETQYF. The CDR3 DNA reads TGTGCCAGCAGTGGACAGGGGGCGGCTAAAGAGACCCAGTACTTC. The full variable domain, rest sourced from reference TRBV28 and TRBJ2-5, is DVKVTQSSRYLVKRTGEKVFLECVQDMDHENMFWYRQDPGLGLRLIYFSYDVKMKEKGDIPEGYSVSREKKERFSLILESASTNQTSMYLCASSGQGAAKETQYFGPGTRLLVL.

This chain connects TRBV30 to TRBJ1-1, with D possibly matching TRBD1 (6 bases). V lost 0 bases, J lost 3 bases, and 8 bases lay in between. The CDR3 totals 13 residues. Germline CDR1 reads GTSNPN; CDR2 reads SVGIG (reference sequence). The CDR3 reads CAWSVQGHTEAFF. In DNA form, the CDR3 reads TGTGCCTGGAGTGTACAGGGTCACACTGAAGCTTTCTTT.

This clone was seen once. This rearrangement joins TRBV28 to TRBJ2-3; 9 bases match TRBD1. J lost 4 bases, V lost 8 bases, and 7 bases had no gene match. CDR3 size: 14 residues. Germline V gene data show CDR1 as MDHEN and CDR2 as SYDVKM. The CDR3 DNA is TGTGCCAGCCATCTCACAGGGGGCGCAGATACGCAGTATTTT. Translating it yields CASHLTGGADTQYF.

This clone was detected only once. The CDR3 here is CASSTRAGRNTEAFF. The DNA of the CDR3 is TGTGCCAGTAGTACTCGGGCAGGGCGGAACACTGAAGCTTTCTTT. The V call is TRBV19, the J call TRBJ1-1, with D possibly being TRBD1 (5 bases). V gave up 4 bases and J gave up 1 base, with 13 bases separating them. Germline-derived CDR1 and CDR2 are LNHDA and SQIVND (reference sequence). The CDR3 spans 15 residues. Filled out from reference TRBV19 and TRBJ1-1, the complete variable domain reads DGGITQSPKYLFRKEGQNVTLSCEQNLNHDAMYWYRQDPGQGLRLIYYSQIVNDFQKGDIAEGYSVSREKKESFPLTVTSAQKNPTAFYLCASSTRAGRNTEAFFGQGTRLTVV.

Only one count was recorded for this clone. The rearrangement joins TRBV5-1 to TRBJ1-3; D is undetermined. CDR1 SGHRS and CDR2 YFSETQ come from the germline V gene. Trimming stripped 0 bases from V and 3 bases from J, with 7 bases between. CDR3 length: 14 amino acids. Here the CDR3 reads CASSLEGGGNTIYF. CDR3 DNA sequence: TGCGCCAGCAGCTTGGAAGGCGGTGGAAACACCATATATTTT.

The DNA for the CDR3 is TGTGCCAGCAGTGACAGGGGGGGAAACACCATATATTTT. Its protein product is CASSDRGGNTIYF. The chain combines TRBV6-1 with TRBJ1-3; 7 nucleotides match TRBD1. CDR3 length: 13 amino acids. CDR1 MNHNS and CDR2 SASEGT come from the germline V gene. V lost 3 bases, J lost 4 bases, and 0 bases stayed unmatched.

The V gene is TRBV28, the J gene TRBJ1-5, with D perhaps matching TRBD1 (6 bases). V was clipped by 6 bases and J by 0 bases, with 15 bases between them. This CDR3 is 16 amino acids long. From germline, CDR1 is MDHEN and CDR2 SYDVKM. The CDR3 nucleotides are TGTGCCAGCAGCCGAGGACAGCCCTATAGCAATCAGCCCCAGCATTTT. Translated, it gives CASSRGQPYSNQPQHF. The whole variable domain, filled in from reference TRBV28 and TRBJ1-5, reads DVKVTQSSRYLVKRTGEKVFLECVQDMDHENMFWYRQDPGLGLRLIYFSYDVKMKEKGDIPEGYSVSREKKERFSLILESASTNQTSMYLCASSRGQPYSNQPQHFGDGTRLSIL.

The V and J genes are TRBV28 and TRBJ1-6, with D possibly TRBD1 on 6 matching bases. V lost 6 bases, J lost 5 bases, and 14 bases lay in between. There are 15 residues in the CDR3. Germline V CDR1 and CDR2: MDHEN, SYDVKM. CDR3 DNA sequence: TGTGCCAGCAGCCCAGGAGGACAGAATAATTCACCCCTCCACTTT. Amino acid sequence: CASSPGGQNNSPLHF.

This chain connects TRBV2 to TRBJ2-7, with 9 bases aligning to TRBD1. After removal of 9 bases from V and 4 bases from J, the junction contained 7 bases not matched to a gene. This CDR3 contains 13 residues. The germline V gene encodes CDR1 SNHLY and CDR2 FYNNEI. CDR3 amino acids: CASSGQGRYEQYF. Here the CDR3 DNA reads TGTGCCAGTTCTGGACAGGGGAGGTACGAGCAGTACTTC.

V gene TRBV24-1 combines with J gene TRBJ1-1; 7 bases align to TRBD1. Germline trimming cut 9 bases from V and 4 bases from J; bases unmatched to any gene: 4. The CDR3 sequence is 12 residues long. Germline V lookup: CDR1 KGHDR, CDR2 SFDVKD. CDR3 protein: CATAGGGTEAFF. CDR3 nucleotides: TGTGCCACCGCAGGGGGAGGCACTGAAGCTTTCTTT.

About this clone: The junction shows a germline mismatch at one end, possibly a read error. The chain carries TRBV19 and TRBJ2-7; a weak D match, TRBD1 (7 bases). This CDR3 is 14 amino acids long. Germline V gene data show CDR1 as LNHDA and CDR2 as SQIVND (reference sequence). DNA for the CDR3: TGTGCCACTAGTGCGGGGACAGTCTCCTACGAGCAGTACTTC. As protein: CATSAGTVSYEQYF.

The J gene is TRBJ2-7, the V gene TRBV12-5, with 7 nucleotides matching TRBD1. Per the germline V gene, CDR1 is LGHNT and CDR2 is FRNRAP. This CDR3 has 12 amino acids. Trimming took 6 bases from V and 3 from J; bases not matched to a gene: 2. The CDR3 bases are TGTGCTAGTGGCCAGGGGGACTACGAGCAGTACTTC. Its protein is CASGQGDYEQYF.

This clone has just a few counts. The J gene is TRBJ1-2, the V gene TRBV3-1 (or the pseudogene TRBV3-2), with TRBD1 matching 7 bases. This CDR3 has 14 amino acids. The ends lost 1 base at V and 6 bases at J; junction bases unmatched: 5. Looked up from germline, CDR1 is LGHDT and CDR2 is YNNKEL (reference sequence). Here the CDR3 DNA reads TGTGCCAGCAGCCAAGGACAGGGAGTCAATGGCTACACCTTC. This codes for CASSQGQGVNGYTF.

The chain uses TRBV19 and TRBJ1-5; 9 bases line up with TRBD1. CDR3 length: 15 amino acids. Trimming cost V 3 bases and J 6 bases; bases outside gene matches: 6. CDR1 and CDR2 from the germline V gene are LNHDA and SQIVND (reference sequence). In DNA, the CDR3 is TGTGCCAGTAGTATCCTCCGGGACAGGGCTCAGCCCCAGCATTTT. This translates into CASSILRDRAQPQHF.

The chain recombines TRBV5-4 with TRBJ1-2, with TRBD1 as a possible D gene (5 bases). The CDR3 is made up of 14 amino acids. In germline, CDR1 is SGHNT, CDR2 YYREEE (reference sequence). Trimming left V 3 bases short and J 7 bases short, with 16 bases between. CDR3 sequence (DNA): TGTGCCAGCAGCTCCCGTAGGGGTCTCGGTGGCTACACCTTC. This codes for CASSSRRGLGGYTF.

Here the CDR3 DNA reads TGTGCCAGCAGCCAAGATTGGAGACAGCAAGGGGAGACCCAGTACTTC. Amino acids: CASSQDWRQQGETQYF. V and J are TRBV4-2 and TRBJ2-5, with a weak D call TRBD1 (5 bases). V lost 0 bases and J lost 5, with 16 bases in between. CDR3 length: 16 amino acids. Germline V gives CDR1 LGHNA, CDR2 YNFKEQ.

This chain uses TRBV18 with TRBJ2-1; a weak D match, TRBD1 (5 bases). The CDR3 sequence is 15 residues long. V was trimmed by 0 bases and J by 10 bases, leaving 16 bases between them. Germline CDR1 reads KGHSH; CDR2 reads LQKENI. The CDR3 DNA is TGTGCCAGCTCACCACCTTCGGACCCTACAGGCGAGCAGTTCTTC. This translates into CASSPPSDPTGEQFF.